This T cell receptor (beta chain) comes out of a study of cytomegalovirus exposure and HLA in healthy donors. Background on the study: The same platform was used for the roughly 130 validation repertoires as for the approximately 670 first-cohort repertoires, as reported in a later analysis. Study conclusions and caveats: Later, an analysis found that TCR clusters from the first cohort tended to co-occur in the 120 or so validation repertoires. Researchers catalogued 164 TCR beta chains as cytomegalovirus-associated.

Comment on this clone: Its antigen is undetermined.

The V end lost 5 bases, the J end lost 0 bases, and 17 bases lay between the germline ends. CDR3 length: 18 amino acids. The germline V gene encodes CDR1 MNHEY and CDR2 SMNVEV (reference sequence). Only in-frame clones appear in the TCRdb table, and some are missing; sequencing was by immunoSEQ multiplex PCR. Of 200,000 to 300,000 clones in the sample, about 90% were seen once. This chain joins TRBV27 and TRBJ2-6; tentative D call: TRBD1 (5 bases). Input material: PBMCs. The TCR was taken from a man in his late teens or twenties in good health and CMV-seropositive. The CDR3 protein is CASSEGAVPFSGANVLTF. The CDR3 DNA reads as TGTGCCAGCAGTGAAGGGGCAGTTCCCTTCTCTGGGGCCAACGTCCTGACTTTC.